These 19 T cell receptor beta chains originate from one sample sequenced in a study of identical twins. MiXCR, applied by TCRdb to the 5' RACE reads, yields one record per CDR3 protein. Counted here are fewer than 350,000 distinct CDR3 sequences, roughly 8.6% occurring once; the ten biggest clones make up 2.1%. The same data also went into a second study, on yellow fever vaccine responses in identical twins.

The material sequenced was memory (CD45RO+) T cells sorted from blood. These receptors were collected from a woman aged 18-30 years in good health.

This clonotype was observed at least ten times. The chain couples TRBV27 to TRBJ1-2; 7 bases fit TRBD1. The CDR3 consists of 16 residues. In germline, CDR1 is MNHEY, CDR2 SMNVEV (reference sequence). Trimming cost V 4 bases and J 4 bases; bases outside gene matches: 12. The CDR3: CASSSPSHQGGYGYTF. CDR3 nucleotide sequence: TGTGCCAGCAGTTCCCCCTCTCACCAGGGGGGCTATGGCTACACCTTC.

This clonotype showed up just a few times. The rearrangement uses TRBV3-1 and TRBJ2-5; no firm D call. CDR1 is LGHDT, CDR2 YNNKEL, per germline (reference sequence). The CDR3 extends over 12 amino acids. Between the trimmed V and J ends, which lost 2 bases and 4 bases, there was a span of 5 bases. Written as DNA, the CDR3 is TGTGCCAGCAGCCAAACACGAGAGACCCAGTACTTC. It yields the protein CASSQTRETQYF.

In this sample, this clonotype turned up a few times. The gene calls are TRBV5-1 and TRBJ2-5; TRBD2 aligns across 12 bases. The CDR3 is 18 residues long. CDR1 and CDR2 (germline): SGHRS, YFSETQ. The trim removed 2 bases at V and 0 bases at J, leaving 8 bases unmatched. DNA of the CDR3: TGCGCCAGCAGCTTCGGACTAGCGGGGACTAATTACCAAGAGACCCAGTACTTC. Amino acid sequence: CASSFGLAGTNYQETQYF.

This clonotype was found many times. The CDR3: CASSESYSGARGNEQFF. The CDR3 coding sequence is TGTGCCAGCAGTGAATCTTACTCCGGGGCCAGGGGCAATGAGCAGTTCTTC. The V and J genes are TRBV25-1 and TRBJ2-1; tentative D call: TRBD1 (6 bases). V was cut by 1 base and J by 6 bases, with 19 bases left in between. The germline V gene has CDR1 MGHDK and CDR2 SYGVNS. The CDR3 covers 17 residues. Full variable domain (missing parts from reference TRBV25-1 and TRBJ2-1): EADIYQTPRYLVIGTGKKITLECSQTMGHDKMYWYQQDPGMELHLIHYSYGVNSTEKGDLSSESTVSRIRTEHFPLTLESARPSHTSQYLCASSESYSGARGNEQFFGPGTRLTVL.

The V call is TRBV24-1, the J call TRBJ2-1; 8 bases match TRBD1. Trimming removed 4 bases from V and 7 bases from J; junction bases left unmatched: 11. This CDR3 comprises 16 residues. Per germline, CDR1 KGHDR and CDR2 SFDVKD. The CDR3 DNA reads as TGTGCCACCAGTGACTCCGGACAGGGTTCTTGGAATGAGCAGTTCTTC. Its protein product is CATSDSGQGSWNEQFF.

This clonotype was counted at least ten times. V and J are TRBV21-1 and TRBJ2-1; TRBD2, the table's D call, was not compared with the DNA. TRBV21-1 is tagged as a pseudogene. The CDR3 totals 18 residues. CDR3 residues: CASSPQGASGPAWNEQFF. CDR3 DNA sequence: TGTGCCAGCAGCCCACAGGGGGCTAGCGGGCCGGCTTGGAATGAGCAGTTCTTC.

This clonotype was seen once. The CDR3 bases are TGTGCCAGCAGTTACGGGGCCCGAGAGACCCAGTACTTC. This sequence encodes CASSYGARETQYF. The J gene is TRBJ2-5, the V gene TRBV6-6; D possibly corresponds to TRBD1 (5 bases). The germline V and J ends were trimmed by 2 bases and 4 bases, with 8 bases remaining between them. Germline V gene data show CDR1 as MNHNY and CDR2 as SVGAGI (reference sequence). The CDR3 contains 13 residues.

This clonotype was seen at least ten times. The chain recombines TRBV9 with TRBJ2-1, with 7 positions matching TRBD1. V lost 3 bases, J lost 12 bases, and 12 bases stayed unmatched. The V gene's germline CDR1 is SGDLS and CDR2 YYNGEE. This CDR3 has 14 residues. The DNA for the CDR3 is TGTGCCAGCAGCGCCCCGGGACAGACGTTGCTGCAGTTCTTC. Amino acids: CASSAPGQTLLQFF.

A few counts support this clonotype. This chain links TRBV7-6 with TRBJ2-3, with D perhaps TRBD2 (5 bases). From germline, CDR1 is SGHVS and CDR2 FNYEAQ. The germline V and J ends were trimmed by 2 bases and 4 bases, with 10 bases remaining between them. The length of the CDR3 is 14 residues. The CDR3 sequence is CASSLMIAPDTQYF. The CDR3 DNA is TGTGCCAGCAGCTTAATGATAGCGCCAGATACGCAGTATTTT.

This clonotype was detected many times. The chain uses TRBV12-3 or TRBV12-4 and TRBJ2-5; D is ambiguous. The CDR3 spans 14 residues. Trimming took 5 bases from V and 5 from J, leaving 15 bases between them. Here the CDR3 DNA reads TGTGCCAGCAGTCGAGGCCGCGTGGGGGAGACCCAGTACTTC. It translates to CASSRGRVGETQYF.

This clonotype has more than one count but fewer than ten. V is TRBV7-2 and J is TRBJ1-6; D is undetermined. From germline, CDR1 is SGHTA and CDR2 FQGNSA. The V end was cut by 1 base, the J end by 9 bases, with 4 bases between. The CDR3 runs 12 residues. For the CDR3, the DNA is TGTGCCAGCAGCTTAGACCTTTCACCCCTCCACTTT. Translating it yields CASSLDLSPLHF.

This clonotype was found many times. V gene TRBV4-1 combines with J gene TRBJ2-1; the match to TRBD1 covers 9 bases. The CDR3 contains 14 residues. Per the germline V gene, CDR1 is MGHRA and CDR2 is YSYEKL. The J segment lost 5 bases and the V segment lost 6 bases, leaving 5 bases of the junction unmatched. CDR3 region: CASRTGTGNNEQFF. The CDR3 bases are TGCGCCAGCAGGACCGGGACAGGGAACAATGAGCAGTTCTTC.

The V and J genes are TRBV20-1 and TRBJ2-1; TRBD1 might be the D (6 bases). The V and J ends lost 0 bases and 5 bases respectively, with 14 bases between them. The length of the CDR3 is 15 residues. The germline CDR1 and CDR2 sequences are DFQATT and SNEGSKA (reference sequence). The CDR3 region has the DNA TGCAGTGCTAGAGATTATTCCGGACAGCACAATGAGCAGTTCTTC. Translation: CSARDYSGQHNEQFF.

This clonotype has a handful of counts. The V gene is TRBV6-5, the J gene TRBJ2-7; 7 bases align to TRBD1. Looked up from germline, CDR1 is MNHEY and CDR2 is SVGAGI. CDR3 size: 12 residues. V shed 6 bases, J shed 8 bases, and the junction held 7 bases outside the gene matches. The DNA of the CDR3 is TGTGCCAGCAGCCACGACAGGGTCAAGCAGTACGTC. The encoded protein is CASSHDRVKQYV.

Only a few counts were recorded for this clonotype. The V call is TRBV3-1, the J call TRBJ2-5; D gene ambiguous. The V end was cut by 0 bases, the J end by 6 bases, with 14 bases between. Germline CDR1 LGHDT, CDR2 YNNKEL (reference sequence). This CDR3 is built from 15 residues. This chain's CDR3 is CASSQDAAPHQTQYF. The CDR3 bases are TGTGCCAGCAGCCAAGACGCCGCACCTCACCAGACCCAGTACTTC.

CDR3 DNA: TGTGCCATCGGAAATTGGGAGAACACTGAAGCTTTCTTT. Translating it yields CAIGNWENTEAFF. The chain links TRBV10-3 to TRBJ1-1, with D hard to call. Germline loops: CDR1 ENHRY, CDR2 SYGVKD. The CDR3 loop spans 13 amino acids. V was pared by 8 bases and J by 1 base, with 11 bases between.

The J gene is TRBJ1-1, the V gene TRBV10-3; TRBD1 matches 7 bases. This CDR3 is built from 14 residues. J gave up 1 base and V 8 bases, and 7 bases lay outside the gene matches. CDR1 is ENHRY, CDR2 SYGVKD, per germline. DNA of the CDR3: TGTGCCATCGCCTCAGGGACAGAGAACACTGAAGCTTTCTTT. The encoded protein is CAIASGTENTEAFF.

This chain links TRBV28 with TRBJ2-7; D uncertain. The CDR3 has 15 amino acids. Germline CDR1 and CDR2: MDHEN and SYDVKM. The ends were cut back, 5 bases at V and 0 bases at J, with 14 bases in the middle. CDR3 DNA sequence: TGTGCCAGCAGTACACCTTCACCCCCCTCCTACGAGCAGTACTTC. Its translation: CASSTPSPPSYEQYF.

This clonotype was observed at least ten times. The chain uses TRBV12-3 or TRBV12-4 and TRBJ2-1, with 11 bases aligning to TRBD2. The V gene end was trimmed by 6 bases and the J gene end by 8 bases; junction bases not matched to a gene: 12. The CDR3 totals 16 residues. This chain's CDR3 is CASRPFTSGSLYEQFF. DNA of the CDR3: TGTGCCAGCAGGCCCTTTACTAGCGGGAGTTTATATGAGCAGTTCTTC.